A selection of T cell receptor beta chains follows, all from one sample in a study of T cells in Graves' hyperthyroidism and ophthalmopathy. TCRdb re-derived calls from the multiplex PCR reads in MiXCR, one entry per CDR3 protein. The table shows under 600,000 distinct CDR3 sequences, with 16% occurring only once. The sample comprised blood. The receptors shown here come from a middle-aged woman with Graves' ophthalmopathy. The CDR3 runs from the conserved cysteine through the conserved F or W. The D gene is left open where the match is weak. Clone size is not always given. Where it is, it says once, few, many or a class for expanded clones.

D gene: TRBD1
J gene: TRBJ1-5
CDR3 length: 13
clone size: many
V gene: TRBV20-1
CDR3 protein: CSAGQDFNQPQHF
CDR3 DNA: TGCAGTGCTGGACAGGATTTCAATCAGCCCCAGCATTTT

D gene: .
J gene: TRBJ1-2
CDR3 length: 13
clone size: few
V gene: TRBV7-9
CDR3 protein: CASSQNTMDGYTF
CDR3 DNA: TGTGCCAGCAGCCAGAACACTATGGATGGCTACACCTTC

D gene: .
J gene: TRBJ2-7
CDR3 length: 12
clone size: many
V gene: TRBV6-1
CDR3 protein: CASRDRGYEQYF
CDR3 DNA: TGTGCCAGCAGGGACAGAGGCTACGAGCAGTACTTC

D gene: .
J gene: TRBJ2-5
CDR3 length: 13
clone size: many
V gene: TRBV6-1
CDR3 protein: CASNLGYQETQYF
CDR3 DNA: TGTGCCAGCAACCTCGGGTACCAAGAGACCCAGTACTTC

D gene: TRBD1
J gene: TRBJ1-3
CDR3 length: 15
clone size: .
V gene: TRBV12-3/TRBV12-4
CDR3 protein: CASSLSDRAGNTIYF
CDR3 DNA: TGTGCCAGCAGTTTATCGGACAGGGCTGGAAACACCATATATTTT

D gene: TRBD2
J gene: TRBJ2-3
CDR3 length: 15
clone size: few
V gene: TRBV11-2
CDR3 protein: CASSLVAGGSDTQYF
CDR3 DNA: TGTGCCAGCAGCTTAGTCGCGGGAGGCTCAGATACGCAGTATTTT

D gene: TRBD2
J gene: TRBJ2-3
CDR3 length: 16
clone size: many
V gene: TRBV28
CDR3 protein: CASSLLLAGHTDTQYF
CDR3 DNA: TGTGCCAGCAGTTTACTGCTAGCGGGGCACACAGATACGCAGTATTTT

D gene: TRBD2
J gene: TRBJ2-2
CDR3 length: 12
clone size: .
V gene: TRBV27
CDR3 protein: CASSFGGGELFF
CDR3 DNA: TGTGCCAGCAGTTTCGGGGGGGGGGAGCTGTTTTTT

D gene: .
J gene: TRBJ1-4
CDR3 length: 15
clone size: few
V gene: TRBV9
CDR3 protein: CASSEEGRGGEKLFF
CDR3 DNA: TGTGCCAGCAGCGAAGAGGGCAGGGGCGGCGAAAAACTGTTTTTT

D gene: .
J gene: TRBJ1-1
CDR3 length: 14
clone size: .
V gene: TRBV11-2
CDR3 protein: CASSRDTGDTEAFF
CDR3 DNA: TGTGCCAGCAGCCGCGACACCGGGGACACTGAAGCTTTCTTT

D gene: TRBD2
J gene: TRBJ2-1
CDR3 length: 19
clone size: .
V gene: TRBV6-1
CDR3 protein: CASSNSPHGLAGGLNEQFF
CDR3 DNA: TGTGCCAGCAGCAATTCACCCCACGGACTAGCGGGAGGATTGAATGAGCAGTTCTTC

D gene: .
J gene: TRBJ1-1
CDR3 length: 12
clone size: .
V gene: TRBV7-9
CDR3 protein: CASSPGFPEAFF
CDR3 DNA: TGTGCCAGCAGCCCCGGCTTTCCTGAAGCTTTCTTT

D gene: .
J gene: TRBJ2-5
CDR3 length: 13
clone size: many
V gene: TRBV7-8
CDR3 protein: CASSYDYSDTQYF
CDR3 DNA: TGTGCCAGCAGCTACGACTACTCGGATACCCAGTACTTC

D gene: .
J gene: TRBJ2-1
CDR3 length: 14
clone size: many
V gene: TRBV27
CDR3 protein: CASSQVGRYNEQFF
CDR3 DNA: TGTGCCAGCAGTCAGGTTGGTAGGTACAATGAGCAGTTCTTC

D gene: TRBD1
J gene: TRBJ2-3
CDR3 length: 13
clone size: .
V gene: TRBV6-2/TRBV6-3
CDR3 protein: CASRGQGADTQYF
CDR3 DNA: TGTGCCAGCAGGGGACAGGGTGCAGATACGCAGTATTTT

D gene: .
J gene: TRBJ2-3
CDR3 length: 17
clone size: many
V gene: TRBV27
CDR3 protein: CASSSWGGGTSTDTQYF
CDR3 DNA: TGTGCCAGCAGTTCTTGGGGCGGCGGGACTAGCACAGATACGCAGTATTTT

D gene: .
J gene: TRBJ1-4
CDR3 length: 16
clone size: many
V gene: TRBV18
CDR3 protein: CASSQQGGTTNEKLFF
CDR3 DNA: TGTGCCAGCTCACAACAGGGAGGCACAACTAATGAAAAACTGTTTTTT

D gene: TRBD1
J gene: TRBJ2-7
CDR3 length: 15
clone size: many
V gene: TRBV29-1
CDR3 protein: CSVDSGTGGGYEQYF
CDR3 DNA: TGCAGCGTTGATTCAGGCACAGGGGGCGGGTACGAGCAGTACTTC

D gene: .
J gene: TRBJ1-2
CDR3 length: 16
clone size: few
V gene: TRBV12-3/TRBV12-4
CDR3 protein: CASSPTTAGIVYGYTF
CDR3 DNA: TGTGCCAGCAGCCCAACGACAGCCGGGATCGTCTATGGCTACACCTTC

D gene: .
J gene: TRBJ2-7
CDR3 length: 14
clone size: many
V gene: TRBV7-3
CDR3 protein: CASSADSFSYEQYF
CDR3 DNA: TGTGCCAGCAGCGCAGACTCCTTCTCCTACGAGCAGTACTTC

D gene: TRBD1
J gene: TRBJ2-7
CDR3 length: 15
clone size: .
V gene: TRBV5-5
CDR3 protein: CASSPGTGGTYEQYF
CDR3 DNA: TGTGCCAGCAGCCCCGGGACAGGAGGAACCTACGAGCAGTACTTC

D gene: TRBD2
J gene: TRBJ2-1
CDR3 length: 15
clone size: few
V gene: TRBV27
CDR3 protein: CASRLGAGDLNEQFF
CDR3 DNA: TGTGCCAGCCGCCTAGGAGCGGGAGATCTCAATGAGCAGTTCTTC

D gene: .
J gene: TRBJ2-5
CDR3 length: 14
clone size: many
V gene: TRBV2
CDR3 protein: CASSEWGVQETQYF
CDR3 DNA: TGTGCCAGCAGTGAATGGGGGGTTCAAGAGACCCAGTACTTC

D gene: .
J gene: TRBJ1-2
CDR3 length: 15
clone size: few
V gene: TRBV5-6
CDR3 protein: CASSCIGTDDFSYTF
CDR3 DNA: TGTGCCAGCAGCTGCATAGGGACCGACGATTTTAGCTACACCTTC

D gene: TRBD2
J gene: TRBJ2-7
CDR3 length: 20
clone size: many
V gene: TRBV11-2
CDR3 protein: CASSLVPRGRVAGGSYEQYF
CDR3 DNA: TGTGCCAGCAGCTTAGTCCCCCGGGGCAGAGTAGCGGGGGGCTCCTACGAGCAGTACTTC

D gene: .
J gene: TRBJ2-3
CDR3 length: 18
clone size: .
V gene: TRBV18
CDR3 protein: CASSPRITDRSSTDTQYF
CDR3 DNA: TGTGCCAGCTCACCACGGATTACGGACAGATCTAGCACAGATACGCAGTATTTT

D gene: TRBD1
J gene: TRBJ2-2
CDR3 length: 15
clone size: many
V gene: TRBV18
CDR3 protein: CASSTYQGESGELFF
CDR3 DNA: TGTGCCAGCTCAACTTACCAGGGGGAGTCCGGGGAGCTGTTTTTT

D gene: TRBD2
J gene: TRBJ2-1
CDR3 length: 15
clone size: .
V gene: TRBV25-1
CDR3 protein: CASLTSGGTSNEQFF
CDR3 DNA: TGTGCCAGCCTTACTAGCGGGGGCACTTCCAATGAGCAGTTCTTC

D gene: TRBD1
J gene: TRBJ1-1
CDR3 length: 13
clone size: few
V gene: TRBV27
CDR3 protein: CASRQGAGTEAFF
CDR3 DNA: TGTGCCAGCAGACAGGGGGCAGGAACTGAAGCTTTCTTT

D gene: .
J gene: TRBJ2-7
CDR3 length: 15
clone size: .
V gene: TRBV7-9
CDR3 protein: CASSLEQASSYEQYF
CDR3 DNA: TGTGCCAGCAGCTTAGAACAGGCTAGCTCCTACGAGCAGTACTTC

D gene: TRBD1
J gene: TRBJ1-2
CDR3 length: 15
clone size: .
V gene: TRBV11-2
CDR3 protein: CASSSPVRGRGGYTF
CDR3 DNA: TGTGCCAGCAGCTCCCCCGTTAGGGGGCGGGGTGGCTACACCTTC

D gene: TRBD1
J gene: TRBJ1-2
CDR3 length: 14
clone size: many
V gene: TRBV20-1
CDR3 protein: CSASTAGGGSGYTF
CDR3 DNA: TGCAGTGCTAGCACGGCAGGGGGAGGATCGGGCTACACCTTC

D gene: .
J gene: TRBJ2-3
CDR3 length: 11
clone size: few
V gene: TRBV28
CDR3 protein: CASWEPDTQYF
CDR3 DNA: TGTGCCAGCTGGGAGCCAGATACGCAGTATTTT

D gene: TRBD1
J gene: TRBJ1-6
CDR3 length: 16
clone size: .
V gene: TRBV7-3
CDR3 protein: CASSAAGQGNNSPLHF
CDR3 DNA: TGTGCCAGCAGCGCGGCGGGACAGGGGAATAATTCACCCCTCCACTTT

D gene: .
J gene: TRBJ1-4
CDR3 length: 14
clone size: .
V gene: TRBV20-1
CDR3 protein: CSARDITTNEKLFF
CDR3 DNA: TGCAGTGCTAGAGATATAACAACTAATGAAAAACTGTTTTTT

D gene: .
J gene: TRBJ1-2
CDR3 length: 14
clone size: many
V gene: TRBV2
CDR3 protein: CASLAIRSFYGYTF
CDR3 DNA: TGTGCCAGCCTCGCCATCCGATCATTCTATGGCTACACCTTC

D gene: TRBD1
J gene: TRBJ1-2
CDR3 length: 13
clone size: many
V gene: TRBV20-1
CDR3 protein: CSARAQGEYGYTF
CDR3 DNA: TGCAGTGCTAGAGCTCAGGGGGAATATGGCTACACCTTC

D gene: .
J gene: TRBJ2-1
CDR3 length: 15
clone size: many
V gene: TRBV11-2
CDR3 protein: CASSLEGPKVNEQFF
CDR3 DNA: TGTGCCAGCAGTTTAGAGGGACCCAAAGTCAATGAGCAGTTCTTC

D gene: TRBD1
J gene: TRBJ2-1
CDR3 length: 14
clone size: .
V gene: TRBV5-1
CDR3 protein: CASRRDRGFDEQFF
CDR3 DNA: TGCGCCAGCAGACGGGACAGGGGTTTCGATGAGCAGTTCTTC

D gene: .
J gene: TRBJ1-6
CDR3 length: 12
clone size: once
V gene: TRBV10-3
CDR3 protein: CAIRDNKSPLHF
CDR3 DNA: TGTGCCATCAGGGACAACAAGTCACCCCTCCACTTT

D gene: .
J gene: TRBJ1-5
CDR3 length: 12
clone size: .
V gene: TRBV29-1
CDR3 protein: CSVGDPDQPQHF
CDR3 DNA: TGCAGCGTTGGGGATCCCGATCAGCCCCAGCATTTT

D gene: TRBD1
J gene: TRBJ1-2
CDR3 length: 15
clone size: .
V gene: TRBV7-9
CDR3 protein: CASSPQGTANCGYTF
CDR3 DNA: TGTGCCAGCAGCCCACAGGGGACAGCTAACTGTGGCTACACCTTC

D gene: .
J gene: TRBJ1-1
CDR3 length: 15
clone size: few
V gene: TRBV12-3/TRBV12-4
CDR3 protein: CASSPGGGAYTEAFF
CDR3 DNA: TGTGCCAGCAGCCCGGGGGGGGGGGCATATACTGAAGCTTTCTTT

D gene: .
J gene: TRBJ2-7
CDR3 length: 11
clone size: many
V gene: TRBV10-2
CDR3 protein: CASSGHHEQYF
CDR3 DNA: TGCGCCAGCAGTGGGCATCACGAGCAGTACTTC

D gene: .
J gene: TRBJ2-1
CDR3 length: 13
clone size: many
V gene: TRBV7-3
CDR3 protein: CASSAGTHNEQFF
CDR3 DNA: TGTGCCAGCAGCGCCGGGACTCACAATGAGCAGTTCTTC

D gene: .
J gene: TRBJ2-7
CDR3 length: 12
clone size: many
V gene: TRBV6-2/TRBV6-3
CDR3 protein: CASSYIPDEQYF
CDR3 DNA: TGTGCCAGCAGTTACATACCGGACGAGCAGTACTTC

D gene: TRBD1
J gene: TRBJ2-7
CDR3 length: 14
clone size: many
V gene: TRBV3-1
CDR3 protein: CASSQGQGTYEQYF
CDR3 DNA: TGTGCCAGCAGCCAAGGACAGGGAACCTACGAGCAGTACTTC

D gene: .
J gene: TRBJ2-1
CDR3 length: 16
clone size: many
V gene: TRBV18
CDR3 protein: CASSPKRNRFNNEQFF
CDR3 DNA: TGTGCCAGCTCACCGAAGCGGAACCGTTTCAACAATGAGCAGTTCTTC

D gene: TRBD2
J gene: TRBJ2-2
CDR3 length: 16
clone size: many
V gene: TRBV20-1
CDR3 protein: CSARAALAGDSGELFF
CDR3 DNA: TGCAGTGCTAGAGCGGCCCTAGCGGGAGATAGCGGGGAGCTGTTTTTT

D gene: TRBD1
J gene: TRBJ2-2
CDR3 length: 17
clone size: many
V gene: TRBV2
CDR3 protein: CASSSFPGTANTGELFF
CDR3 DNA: TGTGCCAGCAGTTCCTTCCCCGGGACAGCGAACACCGGGGAGCTGTTTTTT